This TCR beta chain was documented in a study of vaccination and CD4 T cells after COVID-19. CD4+ T cells that had been cultured provided DNA sequenced with the Oncomine TCR Beta short-read assay. MiXCR was run by TCRdb on the PCR reads, yielding one entry per CDR3 protein. The repertoire consists of 22,000 or so distinct CDR3 sequences, with around 43% occurring once and the leading ten covering under 15%. Indicated treatment: approximately nine-day PBMC culture with coronavirus spike peptide pools or control peptides (ViraFEST assay). Worth noting for this clonotype: Its specificity is unknown.

Germline-derived CDR1 and CDR2 are SNHLY and FYNNEI. V lost 6 bases and J 1 base, leaving 16 bases between the germline ends. CDR3 length: 16 residues. The chain couples TRBV2 to TRBJ1-5, with a tentative D call TRBD1 (6 bases). The receptor was derived from a human donor who had recovered from COVID-19. Sequenced material: CD4+ T cells from blood, cultured in vitro. CDR3 sequence (DNA): TGTGCCAGCAGGGCTGCATGGGGGGCAAGCAATCAGCCCCAGCATTTT. Protein: CASRAAWGASNQPQHF.